This entry lists 5 T cell receptor beta chains sequenced from one sample in a study of tumor-infiltrating lymphocytes in glioblastoma multiforme. Three nested ARM-PCR rounds with V-beta and C-beta primers built TCRB libraries. TCRdb processed the multiplex PCR reads anew with MiXCR; each CDR3 protein has one entry. The top ten clones hold approximately 18% of a sample with just under 20,000 distinct CDR3 sequences, roughly 68% of them seen once. The sequencing input was peripheral blood. The origin of the receptors is a male donor with glioblastoma.

This clonotype was detected ten times or more. The chain has TRBV29-1 and TRBJ2-7; 8 bases are a match to TRBD2. Germline V gives CDR1 SQVTM, CDR2 ANQGSEA. V dropped 6 bases and J dropped 1; count of bases not matched to a gene: 11. The CDR3 contains 15 residues. CDR3 region: CSVQILAGTSYEQYF. In DNA, the CDR3 is TGCAGCGTCCAAATTTTAGCGGGGACGTCCTACGAGCAGTACTTC.

Notes on this clonotype: Being one base from a much bigger clone, this may be a read error. The chain employs TRBV5-1 and TRBJ2-1, with 9 bases fitting TRBD2. CDR1 SGHRS and CDR2 YFSETQ come from the germline V gene. After removal of 3 bases from V and 6 bases from J, the junction contained 7 bases not matched to a gene. The CDR3 runs to 15 residues. CDR3 amino acids: CASSSDLAGLNEQFF. The CDR3 nucleotides read TGCGCCAGCAGCTCGGATCTAGCGGGACTCAATGAGCAGTTCTTC.

This clonotype was found many times. This sequence joins TRBV29-1 and TRBJ1-1; maybe TRBD1 (6 bases). CDR1 SQVTM and CDR2 ANQGSEA come from the germline V gene. Trimming cost V 7 bases and J 3 bases, with 15 bases left between them. This CDR3 region has 13 residues. In nucleotides, the CDR3 is TGCAGCGCTCGGACAGCTTTGGACACTGAAGCTTTCTTT. Its translation: CSARTALDTEAFF.

The chain links TRBV6-5 to TRBJ2-1; 8 bases line up with TRBD2. The CDR3 runs 14 residues. CDR1 and CDR2 (germline): MNHEY, SVGAGI. Germline trimming cut 7 bases from V and 2 bases from J; bases unmatched to any gene: 4. The CDR3 loop reads CASTPAGAYNEQFF. The CDR3 DNA is TGTGCCAGCACCCCAGCGGGGGCCTACAATGAGCAGTTCTTC.

The V and J genes are TRBV5-6 and TRBJ2-1; D uncertain. V was clipped by 2 bases and J by 10 bases, with 13 bases between them. Germline lookup yields CDR1 SGHDT and CDR2 YYEEEE. The CDR3 is 13 residues long. The CDR3 nucleotides are TGTGCCAGCAGCTTTCCAGTACCCCACGAGCAGTTCTTC. It translates to CASSFPVPHEQFF.